Shown below are 14 T cell receptor beta chains from a single sample sequenced in a study of shared clonotypes between healthy human individuals. TCRdb keeps only in-frame clones here, not all; method: immunoSEQ multiplex PCR. The sample carries around 990,000 clones, 60% to 80% recorded once. The sample consisted of memory CD4+ T cells from PBMCs. Subset here: CD45RA-negative fraction. All receptors come from a man between 18 and 29 years old in good health. Some clones in this sample may be carry-over from other donors' samples.

CDR3 residues: CASSSGQGPWEKLFF. Here the CDR3 DNA reads TGTGCCAGCAGCTCCGGACAGGGTCCATGGGAAAAACTGTTTTTT. The rearrangement joins TRBV7-2 to TRBJ1-4, with TRBD1 identical over 8 bases. The CDR3 loop spans 15 amino acids. After removal of 4 bases from V and 8 bases from J, the junction contained 9 bases not matched to a gene. The germline CDR1 and CDR2 sequences are SGHTA and FQGNSA.

The rearrangement joins TRBV14 to TRBJ1-1; 7 nucleotides match TRBD1. J lost 0 bases, V lost 0 bases, and 16 bases had no gene match. The CDR3 consists of 20 residues. Germline V gene lookup returns CDR1 SGHDN and CDR2 FVKESK. The CDR3 spells CASSQDRWQKGAWVNTEAFF. CDR3 coding DNA: TGTGCCAGCAGCCAAGATCGATGGCAGAAGGGGGCTTGGGTGAACACTGAAGCTTTCTTT. The full variable domain, completed using reference TRBV14 and TRBJ1-1, is EAGVTQFPSHSVIEKGQTVTLRCDPISGHDNLYWYRRVMGKEIKFLLHFVKESKQDESGMPNNRFLAERTGGTYSTLKVQPAELEDSGVYFCASSQDRWQKGAWVNTEAFFGQGTRLTVV.

This clone was observed a few times. The identical CDR3 is also encoded by other nucleotide sequences in the sample. The rearrangement links TRBV5-1 to TRBJ2-7; D remains unclear. From germline, CDR1 is SGHRS and CDR2 YFSETQ. Trimming pared 4 bases from V and 2 bases from J, leaving 10 bases between. CDR3 length: 13 residues. This CDR3 is CASSVTGAYEQYF. CDR3 coding DNA: TGCGCCAGCAGCGTGACTGGGGCCTACGAGCAGTACTTC.

The chain carries TRBV10-1 and TRBJ2-1, with 14 bases aligning to TRBD2. CDR3 length: 16 amino acids. V gave up 5 bases and J gave up 5 bases; unmatched junction bases: 5. Germline lookup yields CDR1 WNHNN and CDR2 SYGVQD (reference sequence). The CDR3 DNA reads as TGCGCCAGCAGTCGGACTAGCGGGAGGATTAACAATGAGCAGTTCTTC. This codes for CASSRTSGRINNEQFF.

The chain employs TRBV6-5 and TRBJ1-5; no firm D call. Germline lookup yields CDR1 MNHEY and CDR2 SVGAGI. The CDR3 covers 14 residues. V was shortened by 4 bases and J by 4 bases, with 11 bases between the two germline ends. Here the CDR3 reads CASSSNLRNQPQHF. In DNA form, the CDR3 reads TGTGCCAGCAGTTCCAATCTTAGGAATCAGCCCCAGCATTTT.

This clone was found a few times. The genes are TRBV6-1 and TRBJ2-7; D might be TRBD2 (6 bases). With 2 bases removed from V and 4 bases from J, the gap between germline ends came to 12 bases. In germline, CDR1 is MNHNS, CDR2 SASEGT. There are 14 residues in the CDR3. CDR3 DNA: TGTGCCAGCAGTGAATCTCCGGGGGTTTACGAGCAGTACTTC. Protein: CASSESPGVYEQYF.

The chain links TRBV9 to TRBJ2-3; D may be TRBD2 (6 bases). The V gene's germline CDR1 is SGDLS and CDR2 YYNGEE. Trimming removed 6 bases at V and 4 bases at J, with 12 bases between. This CDR3 contains 13 residues. The CDR3 bases are TGTGCCAGCACCCCGTTAGCGGCAGATACGCAGTATTTT. Translating gives CASTPLAADTQYF. Full variable domain (remainder filled in from reference TRBV9 and TRBJ2-3): DSGVTQTPKHLITATGQRVTLRCSPRSGDLSVYWYQQSLDQGLQFLIQYYNGEERAKGNILERFSAQQFPDLHSELNLSSLELGDSALYFCASTPLAADTQYFGPGTRLTVL.

The rearrangement joins TRBV19 to TRBJ1-4; D unclear. V was clipped by 7 bases and J by 8 bases, with 17 bases between them. CDR3 length equals 14 residues. Per germline, CDR1 LNHDA and CDR2 SQIVND (reference sequence). The CDR3: CASTSPGFPEKLFF. The CDR3 nucleotides are TGTGCCAGTACTTCCCCAGGATTTCCCGAAAAACTGTTTTTT.

The chain combines TRBV6-1 with TRBJ2-7; 8 bases are shared with TRBD1. The CDR3 is 13 residues long. Germline CDR1 is MNHNS and CDR2 is SASEGT. V gave up 4 bases and J gave up 5 bases; unmatched junction bases: 4. CDR3: CASSARTGNEQYF. In DNA, the CDR3 is TGTGCCAGCAGTGCCCGGACAGGGAACGAGCAGTACTTC.

This chain links TRBV5-6 with TRBJ1-5; possible D gene TRBD1, 5 bases. V lost 2 bases, J lost 6 bases, and 18 bases lay in between. Germline V lookup: CDR1 SGHDT, CDR2 YYEEEE. CDR3 size: 16 residues. Here the CDR3 reads CASSLWSGRVSQPQHF. The CDR3, as DNA: TGTGCCAGCAGCTTATGGTCAGGGAGGGTGAGTCAGCCCCAGCATTTT.

Ten or more counts support this clone. This chain connects TRBV15 to TRBJ1-2, with D maybe TRBD1 (6 bases). Germline V gene lookup returns CDR1 LNHNV and CDR2 YYDKDF (reference sequence). This CDR3 is 14 amino acids long. Trimming left V 0 bases short and J 6 bases short, with 11 bases between. DNA of the CDR3: TGTGCCACCAGCAGAGAATTGGGGGCGGATGGCTACACCTTC. Residues: CATSRELGADGYTF.

This chain connects TRBV6-1 to TRBJ2-5; tentative D call: TRBD1 (6 bases). V was cut by 7 bases and J by 1 base, with 13 bases left in between. In germline, CDR1 is MNHNS, CDR2 SASEGT. CDR3 length: 14 residues. The CDR3 is CASTVDRTQETQYF. The CDR3 coding sequence is TGTGCCAGCACCGTCGACAGGACCCAAGAGACCCAGTACTTC.

The chain recombines TRBV20-1 with TRBJ1-2, with D perhaps TRBD1 (5 bases). The V and J ends lost 8 bases and 3 bases respectively, with 10 bases between them. The V gene's germline CDR1 is DFQATT and CDR2 SNEGSKA (reference sequence). The CDR3 has 11 residues. The CDR3 DNA reads as TGCAGTACCGGGGGTCACTATGGCTACACCTTC. It translates to CSTGGHYGYTF.

This clone is a singleton in its sample. The chain employs TRBV9 and TRBJ2-1; D unclear. Trimming removed 0 bases from V and 5 bases from J, with 15 bases in between. The CDR3 has 16 residues. Germline-derived CDR1 and CDR2 are SGDLS and YYNGEE. DNA for the CDR3: TGTGCCAGCAGCGTAGCCCAGACGTGGGGAAACAATGAGCAGTTCTTC. Protein sequence: CASSVAQTWGNNEQFF.